The clone carrying this TCR beta chain has a single count. The V end lost 0 bases, the J end lost 0 bases, and 10 bases lay between the germline ends. Germline V gene data show CDR1 as SGHRS and CDR2 as YFSETQ. This CDR3 is 15 amino acids long. The data originate from a study of blood T cell repertoires in COVID-19. Study-wide background: Both acute and convalescent COVID-19 samples were obtained from the United States, Italy and Spain. From T cells, B-cell-depleted T cells, or PBMCs came the material, which was cDNA or gDNA.

Original methodology: Reference gene primer amplification yielded estimated nucleated cell counts. This table comes from immunoSEQ multiplex PCR, and its TCRdb copy is limited to in-frame clones, with some not included. From that table come the V and J calls and clone size; the DNA was used to work out D and trimming. This sample has about 98,000 clones; 75% to 95% occur once, and the top ten carry 4.2%. This chain joins TRBV5-1 and TRBJ2-7, with D possibly matching TRBD1 (6 bases). This sequence was found in a man aged 18 to 35 with acute or convalescent COVID-19. Sequencing input: peripheral blood. CDR3 sequence: CASSLAGAGSYEQYF. CDR3 DNA: TGCGCCAGCAGCTTGGCAGGGGCTGGCTCCTACGAGCAGTACTTC.